This is a list of T cell receptor beta chains from one sample in a study of blood T cell repertoires in COVID-19. Data came from immunoSEQ multiplex PCR; TCRdb stores just in-frame clones and leaves some out. The table has around 290,000 clones, about nine tenths seen once. The sample comprised peripheral blood. Source of these receptors: a woman in her twenties or thirties with COVID-19, enrolled during active disease. Each CDR3 is given with its conserved first and last residue. Fields, in order: clone size, D gene, CDR3 length, V gene, J gene, CDR3 protein, CDR3 DNA. D genes are given only for firm matches. The listing skips clone size in some rows; elsewhere it reads once, few, many or a size class.

.	.	17	TRBV7-9	TRBJ2-7	CASSLSRGALSSYEQYF	TGTGCCAGCAGCTTAAGTCGGGGTGCCCTTAGCTCCTACGAGCAGTACTTC
.	.	15	TRBV6-5	TRBJ1-1	CASTTGSAGLEQAFF	TGTGCCAGCACAACAGGGTCGGCGGGCCTCGAACAAGCTTTCTTT
.	.	12	TRBV12-3/TRBV12-4	TRBJ1-2	CASSSDIYGYTF	TGTGCCAGCAGTTCGGACATCTATGGCTACACCTTC
.	.	13	TRBV24-1	TRBJ1-1	CATRGGPNTEAFF	TGTGCCACCAGGGGAGGCCCGAACACTGAAGCTTTCTTT
.	.	14	TRBV6-1	TRBJ1-5	CASSEQNSNQPQHF	TGTGCCAGCAGTGAGCAGAATAGCAATCAGCCCCAGCATTTT
.	TRBD2	14	TRBV6-5	TRBJ2-5	CASARREVLETQYF	TGTGCCAGCGCCCGGCGGGAGGTCTTGGAGACCCAGTACTTC
.	TRBD1	15	TRBV3-1/TRBV3-2	TRBJ1-1	CASSQPDRGNTEAFF	TGTGCCAGCAGCCAACCCGACAGGGGGAACACTGAAGCTTTCTTT
.	.	14	TRBV6-2/TRBV6-3	TRBJ2-3	CASSYAPGRDTQYF	TGTGCCAGCAGTTACGCCCCTGGGAGAGATACGCAGTATTTT
.	.	14	TRBV6-5	TRBJ1-5	CASSSSNLGQPQHF	TGTGCCAGCAGCTCGTCTAACCTCGGTCAGCCCCAGCATTTT
.	TRBD1	20	TRBV15	TRBJ1-6	CATSRDRGQGLLQVNSPLHF	TGTGCCACCAGCAGAGATAGGGGACAGGGACTTCTCCAAGTAAATTCACCCCTCCACTTT
.	.	15	TRBV28	TRBJ1-1	CASRRGGGANTEAFF	TGTGCCAGCAGACGTGGGGGGGGCGCGAACACTGAAGCTTTCTTT
many	.	15	TRBV27	TRBJ1-5	CASRNRGYSNQPQHF	TGTGCCAGCCGAAACCGGGGGTACAGCAATCAGCCCCAGCATTTT
.	.	13	TRBV9	TRBJ1-1	CASSGLRETEAFF	TGTGCCAGCAGCGGTCTCAGGGAAACTGAAGCTTTCTTT
.	.	14	TRBV27	TRBJ1-6	CASSGVGDNSPLHF	TGTGCCAGCAGTGGGGTAGGGGATAATTCACCCCTCCACTTT
.	TRBD1	14	TRBV5-1	TRBJ1-2	CASSWDRGPYGYTF	TGCGCCAGCAGCTGGGACAGGGGGCCCTATGGCTACACCTTC
.	TRBD2	15	TRBV7-9	TRBJ2-7	CASTFPAGGAYEQYF	TGTGCCAGCACCTTTCCAGCGGGAGGGGCCTACGAGCAGTACTTC
.	.	13	TRBV29-1	TRBJ1-1	CSVGRQANTEAFF	TGCAGCGTGGGACGACAGGCGAACACTGAAGCTTTCTTT
.	TRBD1	16	TRBV5-5	TRBJ1-4	CASSLDGDSSNEKLFF	TGTGCCAGCAGCTTGGATGGGGACAGTTCTAATGAAAAACTGTTTTTT
once	.	14	TRBV28	TRBJ1-6	CASSTTETHSPLHF	TGTGCCAGCAGTACGACAGAGACACATTCACCCCTCCACTTT
once	.	14	TRBV7-9	TRBJ1-1	CASSLAIASTEAFF	TGTGCCAGCAGCTTAGCCATTGCGTCAACTGAAGCTTTCTTT
few	.	12	TRBV7-2	TRBJ2-1	CASKDRLNEQFF	TGTGCCAGCAAGGACAGATTGAATGAGCAGTTCTTC
.	.	13	TRBV5-6	TRBJ2-1	CASSVQQGYEQFF	TGTGCCAGCAGCGTGCAACAGGGATATGAGCAGTTCTTC
.	TRBD1	14	TRBV3-1/TRBV3-2	TRBJ1-6	CASSPGQGNSPLHF	TGTGCCAGCAGCCCGGGACAGGGTAATTCACCCCTCCACTTT
once	TRBD1	13	TRBV6-5	TRBJ1-2	CASTSRTGYGYTF	TGTGCCAGCACCTCCAGGACAGGCTATGGCTACACCTTC
.	TRBD2	16	TRBV7-2	TRBJ2-7	CASSLEPSGRGYEQYF	TGTGCCAGCAGCTTAGAACCGAGCGGGAGAGGATACGAGCAGTACTTC
.	.	14	TRBV20-1	TRBJ2-1	CSASSLAHYNEQFF	TGCAGTGCTAGTTCGCTAGCTCACTACAATGAGCAGTTCTTC
.	.	15	TRBV5-4	TRBJ2-1	CASSYERGSYNEQFF	TGTGCCAGCAGCTACGAACGGGGGTCCTACAATGAGCAGTTCTTC
.	.	14	TRBV5-4	TRBJ1-2	CASSFEQDFYGYTF	TGTGCCAGCAGCTTCGAACAGGATTTCTATGGCTACACCTTC
.	TRBD2	16	TRBV7-2	TRBJ2-3	CASSLVAGGATDTQYF	TGTGCCAGCAGCTTAGTAGCGGGAGGGGCCACAGATACGCAGTATTTT
.	TRBD2	18	TRBV7-2	TRBJ2-1	CASSPLGLAGGPGDEQFF	TGTGCCAGCAGCCCATTGGGACTAGCGGGAGGGCCCGGGGATGAGCAGTTCTTC
.	TRBD1	14	TRBV6-5	TRBJ1-1	CASSPTGLYTEAFF	TGTGCCAGCAGCCCGACAGGGTTGTACACTGAAGCTTTCTTT
.	.	14	TRBV5-4	TRBJ2-7	CASSSGLKSDEQYF	TGTGCCAGCAGCTCCGGTCTTAAAAGTGATGAGCAGTACTTC
once	.	15	TRBV19	TRBJ1-1	CASSAGGRSYTEAFF	TGTGCCAGTAGTGCCGGCGGCAGAAGTTACACTGAAGCTTTCTTT
.	.	16	TRBV7-2	TRBJ2-7	CASSLDGGPNSYEQYF	TGTGCCAGCAGCTTAGATGGCGGGCCAAACTCCTACGAGCAGTACTTC
.	TRBD2	13	TRBV27	TRBJ2-7	CASRRGSFLEQYF	TGTGCCAGCCGCCGCGGGAGTTTCCTCGAGCAGTACTTC
.	TRBD1	16	TRBV19	TRBJ2-3	CASSLVSGGLTDTQYF	TGTGCCAGTAGTTTGGTGTCAGGGGGCCTCACAGATACGCAGTATTTT
.	.	15	TRBV27	TRBJ2-3	CASRVGETSTDTQYF	TGTGCCAGCAGGGTCGGGGAAACTAGCACAGATACGCAGTATTTT
.	TRBD2	16	TRBV4-2	TRBJ2-3	CASKLSGGGGTDTQYF	TGTGCCAGCAAATTGTCGGGGGGAGGGGGCACAGATACGCAGTATTTT
.	TRBD1	15	TRBV19	TRBJ1-2	CASSPPRGQGASYTF	TGTGCCAGTAGTCCCCCGCGGGGACAGGGGGCTAGCTACACCTTC
.	TRBD2	15	TRBV5-1	TRBJ2-7	CASSLGAAGGYEQYF	TGCGCCAGCAGCTTGGGTGCGGCGGGAGGGTACGAGCAGTACTTC
.	.	12	TRBV10-2	TRBJ2-1	CASSVASNEQFF	TGCGCCAGCAGTGTAGCCTCCAATGAGCAGTTCTTC
.	.	12	TRBV29-1	TRBJ1-2	CSVVAGGGGYTF	TGCAGCGTTGTAGCGGGGGGAGGGGGCTACACCTTC
few	TRBD2	16	TRBV10-1	TRBJ2-1	CASSPQAGRVYNEQFF	TGCGCCAGCAGTCCCCAAGCGGGAAGGGTCTACAATGAGCAGTTCTTC
.	.	13	TRBV27	TRBJ2-7	CASSLLSSYEQYF	TGTGCCAGCAGTTTGCTTAGCTCCTACGAGCAGTACTTC
.	.	14	TRBV2	TRBJ2-7	CASSEVSVINEQYF	TGTGCCAGCAGTGAAGTAAGCGTAATAAACGAGCAGTACTTC
.	.	15	TRBV19	TRBJ1-6	CASSIETGRNSPLHF	TGTGCCAGTAGTATAGAAACAGGAAGGAATTCACCCCTCCACTTT